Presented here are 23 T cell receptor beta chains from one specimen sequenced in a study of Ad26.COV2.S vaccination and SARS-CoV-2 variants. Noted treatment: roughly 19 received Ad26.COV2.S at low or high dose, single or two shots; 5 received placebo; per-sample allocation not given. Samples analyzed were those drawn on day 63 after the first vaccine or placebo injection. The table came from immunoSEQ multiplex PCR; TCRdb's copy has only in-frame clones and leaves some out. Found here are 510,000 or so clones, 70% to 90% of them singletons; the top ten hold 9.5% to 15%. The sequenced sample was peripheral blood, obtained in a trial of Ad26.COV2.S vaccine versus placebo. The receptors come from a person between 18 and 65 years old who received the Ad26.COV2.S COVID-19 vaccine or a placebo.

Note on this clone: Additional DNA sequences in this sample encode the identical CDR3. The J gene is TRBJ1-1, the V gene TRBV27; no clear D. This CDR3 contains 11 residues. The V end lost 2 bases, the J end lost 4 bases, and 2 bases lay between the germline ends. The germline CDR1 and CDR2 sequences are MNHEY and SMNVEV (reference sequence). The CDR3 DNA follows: TGTGCCAGCAGTTTAGGCACTGAAGCTTTCTTT. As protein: CASSLGTEAFF.

The CDR3 DNA reads as TGCAGCGTTCCCTCAGGCGAAGCAGAAGCTTTCTTT. This codes for CSVPSGEAEAFF. The V and J genes are TRBV29-1 and TRBJ1-1; no clear D. V lost 5 bases to trimming and J lost 8 bases, with 15 bases between them. Germline V CDR1 and CDR2: SQVTM, ANQGSEA. This CDR3 has 12 amino acids. The whole variable domain, remainder taken from reference TRBV29-1 and TRBJ1-1, is SAVISQKPSRDICQRGTSLTIQCQVDSQVTMMFWYRQQPGQSLTLIATANQGSEATYESGFVIDKFPISRPNLTFSTLTVSNMSPEDSSIYLCSVPSGEAEAFFGQGTRLTVV.

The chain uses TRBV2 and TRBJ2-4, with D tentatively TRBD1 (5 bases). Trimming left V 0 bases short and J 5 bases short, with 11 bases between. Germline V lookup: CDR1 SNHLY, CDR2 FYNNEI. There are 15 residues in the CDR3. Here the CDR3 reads CASSEAQGRENIQYF. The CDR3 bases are TGTGCCAGCAGTGAAGCGCAGGGCAGAGAAAACATTCAGTACTTC.

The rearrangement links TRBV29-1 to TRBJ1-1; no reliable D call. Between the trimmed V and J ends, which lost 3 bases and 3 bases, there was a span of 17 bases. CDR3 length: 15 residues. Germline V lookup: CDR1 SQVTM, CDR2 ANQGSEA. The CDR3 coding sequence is TGCAGCGTTGATGTTATTATGGCTGGGCACACTGAAGCTTTCTTT. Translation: CSVDVIMAGHTEAFF.

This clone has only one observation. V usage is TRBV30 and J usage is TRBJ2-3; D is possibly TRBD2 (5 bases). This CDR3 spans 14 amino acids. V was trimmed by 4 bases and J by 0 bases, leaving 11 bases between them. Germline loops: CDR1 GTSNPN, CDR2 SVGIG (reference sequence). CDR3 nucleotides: TGTGCCTGGACATGGAGGAGGAGCACAGATACGCAGTATTTT. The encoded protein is CAWTWRRSTDTQYF.

The CDR3 here is CASSPGTGALGGYTF. In DNA form, the CDR3 reads TGTGCCAGCAGCCCTGGGACAGGGGCGTTGGGTGGCTACACCTTC. The chain uses TRBV7-9 and TRBJ1-2, with 10 bases identical to TRBD1. Germline CDR1 is SEHNR and CDR2 is FQNEAQ (reference sequence). The V segment lost 5 bases and the J segment 7 bases; nucleotides outside the gene matches: 10. The CDR3 is made up of 15 amino acids.

The CDR3 sequence: CASSLIRQNTEAFF. CDR3 coding DNA: TGTGCCAGCAGTTTAATACGACAGAACACTGAAGCTTTCTTT. This chain links TRBV28 with TRBJ1-1; no firm D call. The CDR3 extends over 14 amino acids. CDR1 is MDHEN and CDR2 is SYDVKM in the germline V gene. Trimming left V 2 bases short and J 1 base short, with 8 bases between.

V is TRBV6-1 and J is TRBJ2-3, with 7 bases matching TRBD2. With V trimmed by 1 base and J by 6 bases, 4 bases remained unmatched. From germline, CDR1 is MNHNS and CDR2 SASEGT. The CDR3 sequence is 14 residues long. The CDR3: CASSEGASGDTQYF. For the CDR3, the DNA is TGTGCCAGCAGTGAAGGGGCTAGCGGTGATACGCAGTATTTT.

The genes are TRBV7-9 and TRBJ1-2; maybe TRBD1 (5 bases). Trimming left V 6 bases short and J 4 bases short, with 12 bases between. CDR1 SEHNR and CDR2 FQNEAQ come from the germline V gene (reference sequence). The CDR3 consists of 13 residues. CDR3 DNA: TGTGCCAGCAGTCCTCCTGGGACCTATGGCTACACCTTC. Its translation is CASSPPGTYGYTF. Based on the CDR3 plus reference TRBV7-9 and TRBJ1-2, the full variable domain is DTGVSQNPRHKITKRGQNVTFRCDPISEHNRLYWYRQTLGQGPEFLTYFQNEAQLEKSRLLSDRFSAERPKGSFSTLEIQRTEQGDSAMYLCASSPPGTYGYTFGSGTRLTVV.

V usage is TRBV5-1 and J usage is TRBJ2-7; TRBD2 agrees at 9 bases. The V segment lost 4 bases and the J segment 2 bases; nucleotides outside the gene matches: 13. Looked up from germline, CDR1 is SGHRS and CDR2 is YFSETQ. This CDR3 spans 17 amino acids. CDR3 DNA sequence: TGCGCCAGCAGCCTCCCCAAGGGGCTAGCGGGAACCTACGAGCAGTACTTC. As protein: CASSLPKGLAGTYEQYF.

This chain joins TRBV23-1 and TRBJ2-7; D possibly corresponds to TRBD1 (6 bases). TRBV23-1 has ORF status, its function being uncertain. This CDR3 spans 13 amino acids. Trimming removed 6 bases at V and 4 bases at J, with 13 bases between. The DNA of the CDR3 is TGCGCCAGCAGGCGTGACAGGATATACGAGCAGTACTTC. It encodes CASRRDRIYEQYF.

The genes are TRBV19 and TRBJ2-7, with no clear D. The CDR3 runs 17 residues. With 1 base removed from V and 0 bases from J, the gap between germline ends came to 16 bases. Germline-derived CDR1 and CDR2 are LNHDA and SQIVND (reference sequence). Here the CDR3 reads CASSIAAGRLSSYEQYF. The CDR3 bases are TGTGCCAGTAGTATAGCCGCAGGACGACTCAGCTCCTACGAGCAGTACTTC.

The CDR3 is CASSSRDRGAYGYTF. Here the CDR3 DNA reads TGTGCCAGCAGCTCCAGAGACCGGGGAGCCTATGGCTACACCTTC. J is TRBJ1-2 and V is TRBV11-1; D is unresolved. CDR3 length: 15 residues. The germline gives CDR1 SGHAT, CDR2 FQDESV (reference sequence). Trimming took off 4 bases at V and 4 bases at J, with 16 bases between the two ends. The full variable domain, rest sourced from reference TRBV11-1 and TRBJ1-2, is EAEVAQSPRYKITEKSQAVAFWCDPISGHATLYWYRQILGQGPELLVQFQDESVVDDSQLPKDRFSAERLKGVDSTLKIQPAELGDSAMYLCASSSRDRGAYGYTFGSGTRLTVV.

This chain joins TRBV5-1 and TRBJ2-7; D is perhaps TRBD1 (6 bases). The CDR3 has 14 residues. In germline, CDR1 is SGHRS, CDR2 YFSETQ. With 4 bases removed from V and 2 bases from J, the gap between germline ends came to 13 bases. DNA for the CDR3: TGCGCCAGCAGCCCTACAGGGATCGCCTACGAGCAGTACTTC. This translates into CASSPTGIAYEQYF. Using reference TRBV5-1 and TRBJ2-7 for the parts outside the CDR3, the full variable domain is KAGVTQTPRYLIKTRGQQVTLSCSPISGHRSVSWYQQTPGQGLQFLFEYFSETQRNKGNFPGRFSGRQFSNSRSEMNVSTLELGDSALYLCASSPTGIAYEQYFGPGTRLTVT.

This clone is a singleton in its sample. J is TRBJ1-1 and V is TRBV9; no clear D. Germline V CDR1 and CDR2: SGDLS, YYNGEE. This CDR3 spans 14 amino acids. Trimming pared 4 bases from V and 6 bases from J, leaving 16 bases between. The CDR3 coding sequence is TGTGCCAGCAGCCCACGACGGGAAGGATCTGAAGCTTTCTTT. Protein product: CASSPRREGSEAFF.

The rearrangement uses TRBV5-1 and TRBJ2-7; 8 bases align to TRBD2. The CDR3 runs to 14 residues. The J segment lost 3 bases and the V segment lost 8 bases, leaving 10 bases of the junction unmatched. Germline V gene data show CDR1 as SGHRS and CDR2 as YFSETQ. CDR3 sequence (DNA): TGCGCCAGTTCCTCCGGGACTAGAATCTACGAGCAGTACTTC. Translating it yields CASSSGTRIYEQYF.

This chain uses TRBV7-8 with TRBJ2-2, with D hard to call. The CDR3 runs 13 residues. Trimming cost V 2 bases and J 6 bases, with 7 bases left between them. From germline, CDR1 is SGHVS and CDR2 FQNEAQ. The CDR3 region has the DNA TGTGCCAGCAGCTTACGTCTCTCCGGGGAGCTGTTTTTT. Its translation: CASSLRLSGELFF.

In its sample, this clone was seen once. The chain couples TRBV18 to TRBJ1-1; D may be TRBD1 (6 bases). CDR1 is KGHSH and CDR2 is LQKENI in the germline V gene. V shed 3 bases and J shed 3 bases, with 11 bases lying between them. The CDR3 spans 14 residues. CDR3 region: CASSPARGDTEAFF. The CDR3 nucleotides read TGTGCCAGCTCACCCGCGAGGGGGGACACTGAAGCTTTCTTT.

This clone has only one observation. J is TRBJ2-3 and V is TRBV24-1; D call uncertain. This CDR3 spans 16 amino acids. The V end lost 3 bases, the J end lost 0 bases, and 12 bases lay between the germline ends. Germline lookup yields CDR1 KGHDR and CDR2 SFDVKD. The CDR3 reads CATSDRYSTSTDTQYF. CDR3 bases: TGTGCCACCAGTGATAGGTACAGCACTAGCACAGATACGCAGTATTTT.

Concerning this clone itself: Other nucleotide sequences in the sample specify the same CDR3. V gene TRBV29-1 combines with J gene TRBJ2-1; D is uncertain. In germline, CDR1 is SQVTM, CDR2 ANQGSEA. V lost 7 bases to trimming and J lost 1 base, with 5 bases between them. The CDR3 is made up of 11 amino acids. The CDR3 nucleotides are TGCAGCGCTTCATCCTACAATGAGCAGTTCTTC. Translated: CSASSYNEQFF.

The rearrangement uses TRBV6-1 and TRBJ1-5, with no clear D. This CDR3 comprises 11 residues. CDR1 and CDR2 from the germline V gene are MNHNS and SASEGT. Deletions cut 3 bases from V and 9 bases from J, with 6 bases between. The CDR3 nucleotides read TGTGCCAGCAGTGAGTTTGTGCCCCAGCATTTT. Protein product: CASSEFVPQHF.

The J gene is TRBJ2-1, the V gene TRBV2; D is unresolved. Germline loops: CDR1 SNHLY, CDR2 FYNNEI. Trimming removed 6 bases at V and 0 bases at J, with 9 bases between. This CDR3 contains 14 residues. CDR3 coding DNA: TGTGCCAGCAGGGTGGAGTACTCCTACAATGAGCAGTTCTTC. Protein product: CASRVEYSYNEQFF.

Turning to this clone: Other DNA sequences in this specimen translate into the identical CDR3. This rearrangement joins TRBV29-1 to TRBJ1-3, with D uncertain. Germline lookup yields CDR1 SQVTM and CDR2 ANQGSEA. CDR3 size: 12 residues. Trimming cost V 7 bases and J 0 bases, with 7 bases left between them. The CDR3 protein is CSGSSSGNTIYF. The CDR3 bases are TGCAGCGGGAGTAGCTCTGGAAACACCATATATTTT.